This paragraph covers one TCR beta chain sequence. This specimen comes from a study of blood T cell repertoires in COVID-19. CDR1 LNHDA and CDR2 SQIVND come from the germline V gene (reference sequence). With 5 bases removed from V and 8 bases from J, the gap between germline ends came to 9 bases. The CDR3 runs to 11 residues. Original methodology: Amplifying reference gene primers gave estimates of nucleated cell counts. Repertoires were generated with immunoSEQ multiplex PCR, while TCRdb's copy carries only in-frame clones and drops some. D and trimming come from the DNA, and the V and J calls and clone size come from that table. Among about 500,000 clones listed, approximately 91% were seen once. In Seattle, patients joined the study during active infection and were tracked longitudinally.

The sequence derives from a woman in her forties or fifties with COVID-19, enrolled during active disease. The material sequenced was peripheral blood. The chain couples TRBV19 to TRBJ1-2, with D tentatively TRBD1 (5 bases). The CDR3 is CASSPGQGYTF. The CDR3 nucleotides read TGTGCCAGTAGTCCAGGGCAAGGCTACACCTTC.